In this sample, the clone carrying this TCR beta chain turned up a few times. No antigen is known for it. This sample includes further DNA sequences coding for the same CDR3. This sample was included in a study of beta chain features in type 1 diabetes. J lost 5 bases, V lost 5 bases, and 2 bases had no gene match. The CDR3 length is 13 residues. Per germline, CDR1 MNHNS and CDR2 SASEGT. Since all of the isolated RNA was reverse transcribed, expressed TCRB transcripts were what got sequenced. Clones were read by immunoSEQ multiplex PCR, and TCRdb kept only the in-frame ones, dropping some. Here the sample spans roughly 300,000 clones, under 8.5% being singletons. Whole-study results and caveats: cDNA-based sequencing might over-represent cells highly expressing TCR.

This clonotype was obtained from a woman younger than 30 in good health. This rearrangement joins TRBV6-1 to TRBJ1-5, with TRBD1 identical over 8 bases. What was sequenced was central memory CD4+ T cells from blood. The CDR3 DNA is TGTGCCAGCAGTATACAGGGGGATCAGCCCCAGCATTTT. It yields the protein CASSIQGDQPQHF.